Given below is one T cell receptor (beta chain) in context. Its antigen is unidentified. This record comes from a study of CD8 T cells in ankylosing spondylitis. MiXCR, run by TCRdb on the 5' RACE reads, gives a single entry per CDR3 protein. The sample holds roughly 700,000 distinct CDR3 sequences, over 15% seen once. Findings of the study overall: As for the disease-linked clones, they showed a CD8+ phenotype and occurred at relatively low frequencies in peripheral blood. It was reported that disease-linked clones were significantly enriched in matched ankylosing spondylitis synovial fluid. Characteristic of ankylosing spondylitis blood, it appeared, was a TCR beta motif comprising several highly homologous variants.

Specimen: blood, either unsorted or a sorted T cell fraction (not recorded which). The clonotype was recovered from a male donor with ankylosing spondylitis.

The CDR3 here is CSVEAGTGSYEQYF. CDR3 nucleotides: TGCAGCGTTGAAGCCGGGACAGGCTCCTACGAGCAGTACTTC. V gene TRBV29-1 combines with J gene TRBJ2-7, with TRBD1 matching 8 bases. The V gene's germline CDR1 is SQVTM and CDR2 ANQGSEA. Trimming removed 1 base from V and 0 bases from J; junction bases left unmatched: 2. This CDR3 spans 14 amino acids.